The sequence of this T cell receptor beta chain was determined in a study of T cell responses to AZD1222 COVID-19 vaccine (dated by TCRdb to 2020 to 2023). The study in broad terms: TCR sequencing was performed for approximately 240 trial participants, of whom around 200 were given two doses of AZD1222 and approximately 26 were given two doses of MenACWY control vaccine. Trial participants were enrolled by age into 18-55, 56-69 and 70-plus year subgroups, with 148, 28 and 57 TCR-sequenced participants respectively. Overall study results and their limits: Conclusions about previously exposed vaccinees are limited because only five or six AZD1222 recipients were SARS-CoV-2 seropositive at baseline. Because no day 14 peak-response samples were available, the repertoires could be characterized only after the peak T cell response. Reportedly, close to half of the unique spike-specific TCRs recognized epitopes lying outside the regions that are mutated in the B.1.351 and B.1.1.7 variants. The vaccine-associated CD4 TCRs covered the entire spike protein, and the dominant responses fell in regions 160-218 and 743-854. After two AZD1222 doses, spike-specific TCR breadth and depth were significantly higher than at day 0 and than in MenACWY recipients. Most participants were white British and females outnumbered males, and the authors suggested that clonal diversity may have been underestimated. The 56-69-year group was small, and its depth increase did not reach significance, likely because of low power.

Comments on this clone: Its antigen specificity is not known. It has no much larger one-base neighbor in the sample; base qualities were not kept.

The junction shows trimming of 7 bases on V and 0 bases on J, plus 10 bases between the germline ends. The germline V gene encodes CDR1 MDHEN and CDR2 SYDVKM. There are 15 amino acids in the CDR3, from cysteine to phenylalanine inclusive. Left in the record is the CDR3 DNA by itself, 45 bases read in frame from the first base. The time point label on this specimen signifies: about 28 days (+/-7) after the second vaccine dose. AZD1222 recipients whose second dose came at about 4 weeks and those whose second dose came at about 12 weeks were combined into one group, since spike-specific TCR depth and breadth did not differ between the two schedules. Vaccinee samples were obtained from the UK trials COV001 and COV002, which included a single-blind randomized controlled phase 2/3 trial of AZD1222 (ChAdOx1 nCoV-19) in healthy adults. For TCRbeta chain sequencing, PBMC samples were collected from trial participants at day 0 and at day 28 after the second dose.

The CDR3 regions of human TCRbeta chains were subjected to immunosequencing. The study's processing was this. TCRs in the repertoires were compared against a reference library of SARS-CoV-2-specific TCRs that had been generated with the MIRA antigen-specificity platform. Breadth meant the fraction of unique TCRs that were SARS-CoV-2-associated, whereas depth meant the fraction of total T cells that were SARS-CoV-2-associated. Using the MIRA data, each spike-specific TCR was mapped to the spike region that the TCR reacts to and placed in a CD4 or CD8 class. Log10-transformed breadth and depth values were compared by one-way ANOVA with Sidak's multiple comparisons tests. TCRdb obtained this table from immuneACCESS and retained in-frame rearrangements with V and J assigned. These tables miss some clones; where compared with another copy, unresolved V genes account for less than half of the shortfall, and the remainder is unexplained. V and J calls plus clone size are reproduced from that table; the DNA served to infer D and trimming. Here the sample has roughly 120,000 clones; 70% to 90% occur a single time. 5.5% to 7.5% of the sample goes to the ten largest clones.

The TCR sequence derives from an adult who received the AZD1222 COVID-19 vaccine. The chain is assembled from TRBV28 and TRBJ2-6, with the D call tentatively TRBD1 or TRBD2, each fitting 5 bases. This sample comprised peripheral blood, obtained 28 days after the second AZD1222 dose. The nucleotides are TGTGCCAGCAACTCGGGGACCTCTGGGGCCAACGTCCTGACTTTC. Its protein is CASNSGTSGANVLTF.